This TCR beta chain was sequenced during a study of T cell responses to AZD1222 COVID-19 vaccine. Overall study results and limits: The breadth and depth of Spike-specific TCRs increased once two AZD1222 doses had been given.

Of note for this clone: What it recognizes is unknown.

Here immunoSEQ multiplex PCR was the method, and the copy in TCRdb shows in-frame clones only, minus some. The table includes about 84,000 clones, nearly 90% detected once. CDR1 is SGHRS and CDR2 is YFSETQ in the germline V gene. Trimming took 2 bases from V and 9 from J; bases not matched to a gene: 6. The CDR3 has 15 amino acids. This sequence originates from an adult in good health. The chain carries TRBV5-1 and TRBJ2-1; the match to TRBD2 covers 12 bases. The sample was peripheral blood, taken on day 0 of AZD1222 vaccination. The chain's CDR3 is CASSFGLAGNGEQFF. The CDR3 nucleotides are TGCGCCAGCAGCTTCGGACTAGCGGGAAACGGTGAGCAGTTCTTC. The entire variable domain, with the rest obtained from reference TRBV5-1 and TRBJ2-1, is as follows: KAGVTQTPRYLIKTRGQQVTLSCSPISGHRSVSWYQQTPGQGLQFLFEYFSETQRNKGNFPGRFSGRQFSNSRSEMNVSTLELGDSALYLCASSFGLAGNGEQFFGPGTRLTVL.